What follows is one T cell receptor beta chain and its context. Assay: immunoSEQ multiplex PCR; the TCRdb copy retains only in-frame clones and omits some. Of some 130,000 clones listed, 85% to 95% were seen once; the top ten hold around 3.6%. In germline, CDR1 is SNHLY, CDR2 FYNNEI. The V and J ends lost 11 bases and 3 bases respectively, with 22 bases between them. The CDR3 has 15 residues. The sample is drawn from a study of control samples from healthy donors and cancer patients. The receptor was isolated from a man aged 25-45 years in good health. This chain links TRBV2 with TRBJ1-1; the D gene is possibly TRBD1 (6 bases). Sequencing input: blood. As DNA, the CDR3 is TGTGCCTCCCGCGTCTTTGCGGGGGCGGACACTGAAGCTTTCTTT. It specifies CASRVFAGADTEAFF.